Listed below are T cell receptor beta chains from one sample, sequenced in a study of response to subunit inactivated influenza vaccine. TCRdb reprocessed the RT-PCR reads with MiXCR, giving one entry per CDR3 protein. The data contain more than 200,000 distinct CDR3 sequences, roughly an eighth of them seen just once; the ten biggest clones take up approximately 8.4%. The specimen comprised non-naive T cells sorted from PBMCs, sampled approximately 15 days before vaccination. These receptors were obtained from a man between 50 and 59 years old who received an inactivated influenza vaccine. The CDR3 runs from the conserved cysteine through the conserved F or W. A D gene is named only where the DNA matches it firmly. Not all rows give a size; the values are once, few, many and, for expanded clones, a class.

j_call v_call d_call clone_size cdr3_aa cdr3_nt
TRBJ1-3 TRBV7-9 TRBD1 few CASSLRTGGGNTIYF TGTGCCAGCAGCTTAAGGACAGGGGGCGGAAACACCATATATTTT
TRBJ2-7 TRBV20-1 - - CSASQAGSSYEQYF TGCAGTGCTAGTCAAGCAGGGAGCTCCTACGAGCAGTACTTC
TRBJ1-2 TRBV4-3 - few CASSQEARYSYGYTF TGCGCCAGCAGCCAAGAAGCCCGGTACTCCTATGGCTACACCTTC
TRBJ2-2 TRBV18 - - CASSVGTGDTGELFF TGTGCCAGCTCAGTAGGCACAGGCGATACCGGGGAGCTGTTTTTT
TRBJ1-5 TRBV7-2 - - CASSFSGRDQPQHF TGTGCCAGCAGCTTTTCGGGTAGGGATCAGCCCCAGCATTTT
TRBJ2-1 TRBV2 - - CASSDDRDEQFF TGTGCCAGCAGTGACGATCGGGATGAGCAGTTCTTC
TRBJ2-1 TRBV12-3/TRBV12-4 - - CASSRLVSEQFF TGTGCCAGCAGCCGTTTAGTTTCTGAGCAGTTCTTC
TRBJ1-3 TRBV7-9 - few CASSSAGTGSSGNTIYF TGTGCCAGCAGCTCCGCGGGGACGGGGAGCTCTGGAAACACCATATATTTT
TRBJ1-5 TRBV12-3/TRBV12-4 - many CASSGVRNQPQHF TGTGCCAGCAGTGGGGTTCGCAATCAGCCCCAGCATTTT
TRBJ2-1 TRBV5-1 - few CASSLAELSSYNEQFF TGCGCCAGCAGCTTGGCAGAATTAAGCTCCTACAATGAGCAGTTCTTC
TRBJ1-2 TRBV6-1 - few CASSPGWTNIKNYGYTF TGTGCCAGCAGCCCCGGTTGGACGAATATCAAAAACTATGGCTACACCTTC
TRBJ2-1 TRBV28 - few CASSSRGRTYNEQFF TGTGCCAGCAGTTCCCGCGGGCGAACCTACAATGAGCAGTTCTTC
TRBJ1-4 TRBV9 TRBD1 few CASSVPGQGYEKLFF TGTGCCAGCAGCGTCCCGGGACAGGGATACGAAAAACTGTTTTTT
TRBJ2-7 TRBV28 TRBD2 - CASSEYSGPGHEQYF TGTGCCAGCAGTGAGTATAGCGGGCCAGGGCACGAGCAGTACTTC
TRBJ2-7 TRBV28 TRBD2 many CASSLGREWAYEQYF TGTGCCAGCAGTTTGGGGAGGGAGTGGGCCTACGAGCAGTACTTC
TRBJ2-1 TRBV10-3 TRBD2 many CAISEPPGTSGRGDEQFF TGTGCCATCAGTGAGCCACCCGGGACTAGCGGGAGAGGGGATGAGCAGTTCTTC
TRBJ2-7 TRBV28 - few CASGRTARGEQYF TGTGCCAGCGGACGGACCGCACGAGGCGAGCAGTACTTC
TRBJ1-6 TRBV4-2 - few CASSQDGEASYNSPLHF TGTGCCAGCAGCCAAGACGGGGAAGCCTCCTATAATTCACCCCTCCACTTT
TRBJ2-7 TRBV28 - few CASSLQGSTYYEQYF TGTGCCAGCAGTTTACAGGGGTCCACCTACTACGAGCAGTACTTC
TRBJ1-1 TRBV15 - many CATSSMNTEAFF TGTGCCACCAGCAGTATGAACACTGAAGCTTTCTTT
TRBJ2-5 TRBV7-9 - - CASSLLGIDQETQYF TGTGCCAGCAGCTTGCTAGGGATCGACCAAGAGACCCAGTACTTC
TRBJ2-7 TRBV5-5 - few CASILVGEQYF TGTGCCAGCATTCTGGTGGGCGAGCAGTACTTC
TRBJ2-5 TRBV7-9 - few CASSLLQGRGQETQYF TGTGCCAGCAGCTTGCTACAGGGACGGGGGCAAGAGACCCAGTACTTC
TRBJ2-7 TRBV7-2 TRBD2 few CASSFGSGRAANEQYF TGTGCCAGCAGCTTTGGTAGCGGGAGGGCCGCCAACGAGCAGTACTTC
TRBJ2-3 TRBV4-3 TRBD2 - CASSQSWTSGGSDTQYF TGCGCCAGCAGCCAGTCTTGGACTAGCGGGGGGTCAGATACGCAGTATTTT
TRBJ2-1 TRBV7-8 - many CASSSEQLSTYNEQFF TGTGCCAGCAGCTCAGAGCAACTATCAACCTACAATGAGCAGTTCTTC
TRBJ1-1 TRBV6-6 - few CASTRENTEAFF TGTGCCAGCACCCGAGAGAACACTGAAGCTTTCTTT
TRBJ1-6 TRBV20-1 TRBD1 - CSARVFGTEYNSPLHF TGCAGTGCTAGAGTTTTCGGGACAGAATATAATTCACCCCTCCACTTT
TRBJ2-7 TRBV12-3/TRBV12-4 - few CASSPQGRAYEQYF TGTGCCAGCAGTCCGCAGGGGAGGGCCTACGAGCAGTACTTC
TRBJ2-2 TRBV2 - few CASDGDTGELFF TGTGCCAGCGATGGGGACACCGGGGAGCTGTTTTTT
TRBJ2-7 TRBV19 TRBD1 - CASRPGQSSYEQYF TGTGCCAGTAGGCCGGGACAGAGCTCCTACGAGCAGTACTTC
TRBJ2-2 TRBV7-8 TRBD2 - CASSLALAGEIGELFF TGTGCCAGCAGCTTAGCTCTAGCGGGAGAAATCGGGGAGCTGTTTTTT
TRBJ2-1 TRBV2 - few CASSFPLGHPTFEQFF TGTGCCAGCAGTTTCCCCCTAGGTCACCCAACCTTTGAGCAGTTCTTC
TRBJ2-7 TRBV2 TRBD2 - CASDTGTSSSYEQYF TGTGCCAGCGATACCGGGACTAGCAGCTCCTACGAGCAGTACTTC
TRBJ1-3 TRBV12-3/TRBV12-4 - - CASSLGGAVGNTIYF TGTGCCAGCAGTTTAGGGGGGGCAGTTGGAAACACCATATATTTT
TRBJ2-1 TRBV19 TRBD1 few CASSPRTGYNEQFF TGTGCCAGTAGTCCCCGGACAGGCTACAATGAGCAGTTCTTC
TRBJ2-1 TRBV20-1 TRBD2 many CSSWGGGNEQFF TGCAGTTCCTGGGGGGGAGGCAATGAGCAGTTCTTC
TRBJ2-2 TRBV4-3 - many CASSQGVGGRGELFF TGCGCCAGCAGCCAAGGCGTAGGCGGTCGCGGGGAGCTGTTTTTT
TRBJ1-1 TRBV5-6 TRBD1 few CASSFYGQGANTEAFF TGTGCCAGCAGCTTTTACGGACAGGGGGCGAACACTGAAGCTTTCTTT
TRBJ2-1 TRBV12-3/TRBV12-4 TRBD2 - CASRPGLAGSYNEQFF TGTGCCAGCAGGCCGGGACTAGCGGGTTCCTACAATGAGCAGTTCTTC
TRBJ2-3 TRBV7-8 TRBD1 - CASSSKYRGTTDTQYF TGTGCCAGCAGCTCAAAATACAGGGGTACCACAGATACGCAGTATTTT
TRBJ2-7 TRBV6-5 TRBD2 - CASSYGTSGKEQYF TGTGCCAGCAGTTACGGGACTAGCGGGAAGGAGCAGTACTTC
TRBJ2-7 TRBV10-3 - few CAISQGLQGYEQYF TGTGCCATCAGTCAGGGGCTCCAGGGCTACGAGCAGTACTTC
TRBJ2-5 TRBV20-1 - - CSARDRQQETQYF TGCAGTGCTAGAGATCGGCAGCAAGAGACCCAGTACTTC
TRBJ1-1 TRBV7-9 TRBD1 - CASSLRGLNTEAFF TGTGCCAGCAGCTTAAGGGGGCTTAACACTGAAGCTTTCTTT
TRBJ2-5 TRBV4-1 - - CASSQDFRRPNRETQYF TGCGCCAGCAGCCAAGATTTTAGACGCCCCAACCGAGAGACCCAGTACTTC
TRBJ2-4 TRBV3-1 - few CASSREPKNIQYF TGTGCCAGCAGCCGGGAGCCCAAAAACATTCAGTACTTC
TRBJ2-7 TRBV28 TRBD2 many CASRTSGSYEQYF TGTGCCAGCCGGACTAGCGGGAGCTACGAGCAGTACTTC
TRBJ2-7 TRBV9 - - CASSVAAGYPYEQYF TGTGCCAGCAGCGTAGCTGCGGGATATCCCTACGAGCAGTACTTC
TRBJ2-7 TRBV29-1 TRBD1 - CSGLTGLGEQYF TGCAGCGGCCTGACAGGGTTGGGCGAGCAGTACTTC
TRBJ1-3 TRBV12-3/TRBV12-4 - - CASSFGSPSGNTIYF TGTGCCAGCAGTTTCGGTTCTCCCTCTGGAAACACCATATATTTT
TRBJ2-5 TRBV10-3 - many CAIRAGGGETQYF TGTGCCATCAGGGCAGGAGGTGGGGAGACCCAGTACTTC
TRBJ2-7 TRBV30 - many CAWDGDDDYEQYF TGTGCCTGGGACGGAGATGATGACTACGAGCAGTACTTC